The 24 T cell receptor beta chains below all came from one sample that was sequenced in a study of graft-versus-host responses after intestinal transplantation. Assay used: immunoSEQ multiplex PCR; TCRdb lists only in-frame clones, some missing. Of under 20,000 clones listed, more than 75% are singletons. Sequenced material: PBMCs, taken less than 240 days after intestinal transplant. These receptors all come from a human patient who received an intestinal transplant, so some T cells may come from the graft donor.

The rearrangement uses TRBV9 and TRBJ1-1; maybe TRBD1 (5 bases). Germline CDR1 and CDR2: SGDLS and YYNGEE. The V and J ends lost 4 bases and 11 bases respectively, with 21 bases between them. This CDR3 has 14 residues. CDR3 in amino acids: CASSPTRDFLEAFF. As DNA, the CDR3 is TGTGCCAGCAGCCCCACCAGGGACTTCCTCGAGGCTTTCTTT. The entire variable domain, with the rest obtained from reference TRBV9 and TRBJ1-1, is as follows: DSGVTQTPKHLITATGQRVTLRCSPRSGDLSVYWYQQSLDQGLQFLIQYYNGEERAKGNILERFSAQQFPDLHSELNLSSLELGDSALYFCASSPTRDFLEAFFGQGTRLTVV.

The genes are TRBV19 and TRBJ2-1, with D perhaps matching TRBD2 (5 bases). Germline CDR1 LNHDA, CDR2 SQIVND (reference sequence). Deletions cut 7 bases from V and 2 bases from J, with 9 bases between. The CDR3 is 13 amino acids. CDR3 nucleotide sequence: TGTGCCAGTACAAGCGGACCCTACAATGAGCAGTTCTTC. Its protein is CASTSGPYNEQFF.

The genes are TRBV9 and TRBJ2-5; weak D call: TRBD2 (5 bases). V gave up 4 bases and J gave up 4 bases, with 17 bases separating them. This CDR3 region has 15 residues. CDR1 SGDLS and CDR2 YYNGEE come from the germline V gene. The CDR3 region is CASSPLGGEAETQYF. DNA of the CDR3: TGTGCCAGCAGCCCCCTCGGAGGAGAGGCAGAGACCCAGTACTTC.

The chain couples TRBV7-2 to TRBJ2-3; 7 bases fit TRBD2. This CDR3 has 18 amino acids. Germline CDR1 is SGHTA and CDR2 is FQGNSA. Trimming took 3 bases from V and 0 from J; bases not matched to a gene: 12. The CDR3 DNA reads as TGTGCCAGCAGCTTCAGGACTTCGACTAGCTCTAGCACAGATACGCAGTATTTT. It yields the protein CASSFRTSTSSSTDTQYF.

In this sample, this clone turned up once. As DNA, the CDR3 is TGTGCCAGCCGCCTGGGCTCCTACAATGAGCAGTTCTTC. Amino acids: CASRLGSYNEQFF. The rearrangement joins TRBV2 to TRBJ2-1; D remains unclear. The CDR3 has 13 residues. V was clipped by 8 bases and J by 0 bases, with 8 bases between them. CDR1 and CDR2 (germline): SNHLY, FYNNEI.

The V gene is TRBV14, the J gene TRBJ2-1; D is ambiguous. V gave up 5 bases and J gave up 3 bases, with 2 bases separating them. The CDR3 is made up of 11 amino acids. Germline CDR1 and CDR2: SGHDN and FVKESK. For the CDR3, the DNA is TGTGCCAGCAGCAACTACAATGAGCAGTTCTTC. It translates to CASSNYNEQFF.

The chain joins TRBV6-4 to TRBJ2-3; weak D call: TRBD2 (6 bases). The CDR3 spans 15 residues. CDR1 is MRHNA and CDR2 is SNTAGT in the germline V gene. V gave up 4 bases and J gave up 2 bases, with 13 bases separating them. This CDR3 is CASSVAGLFTDTQYF. In nucleotides, the CDR3 is TGTGCCAGCAGTGTGGCGGGGCTATTCACAGATACGCAGTATTTT.

V is TRBV4-1 and J is TRBJ2-1; D is possibly TRBD2 (5 bases). The CDR3 totals 12 residues. From germline, CDR1 is MGHRA and CDR2 YSYEKL. V lost 3 bases, J lost 6 bases, and 6 bases lay in between. CDR3 amino acids: CASSQRANEQFF. The CDR3 nucleotides are TGCGCCAGCAGCCAGAGGGCCAATGAGCAGTTCTTC.

The chain combines TRBV10-3 with TRBJ2-1; 9 bases align to TRBD2. Germline trimming cut 4 bases from V and 8 bases from J; bases unmatched to any gene: 9. This CDR3 is built from 15 residues. CDR1 is ENHRY, CDR2 SYGVKD, per germline. The CDR3 DNA reads as TGTGCCATCAGTGCGGAGCGGGGGGAATTCGATGAGCAGTTCTTC. This gives the protein CAISAERGEFDEQFF.

This clone was detected only once. The chain links TRBV7-9 to TRBJ2-5; 13 nucleotides line up with TRBD2. J gave up 5 bases and V 5 bases, and 5 bases lay outside the gene matches. The CDR3 contains 15 residues. Germline V gene data show CDR1 as SEHNR and CDR2 as FQNEAQ (reference sequence). The CDR3 region has the DNA TGTGCCAGCAGCACTAGCGGGGGGGCCCAGGAGACCCAGTACTTC. Translating gives CASSTSGGAQETQYF.

The genes are TRBV11-2 and TRBJ2-1; the D is unclear. Trimming cost V 4 bases and J 0 bases, with 13 bases left between them. This CDR3 is built from 16 residues. Per the germline V gene, CDR1 is SGHAT and CDR2 is FQNNGV. DNA of the CDR3: TGTGCCAGCAGCTCATCTATTTCTAGCTCCTACAATGAGCAGTTCTTC. This translates into CASSSSISSSYNEQFF.

The chain combines TRBV18 with TRBJ1-2; 8 positions agree with TRBD1. CDR1 and CDR2 (germline): KGHSH, LQKENI. This CDR3 contains 15 residues. J lost 7 bases, V lost 3 bases, and 10 bases had no gene match. CDR3: CASSPGTGPDSGYTF. CDR3 nucleotides: TGTGCCAGCTCACCGGGGACAGGCCCGGATTCTGGCTACACCTTC.

This clone turned up a few times. This chain links TRBV9 with TRBJ1-2, with D unclear. V shed 0 bases and J shed 7 bases, with 4 bases lying between them. The V gene's germline CDR1 is SGDLS and CDR2 YYNGEE. The CDR3 is 11 residues long. The CDR3 sequence: CASSVDLGYTF. In DNA form, the CDR3 reads TGTGCCAGCAGCGTAGACCTTGGCTACACCTTC.

This rearrangement joins TRBV27 to TRBJ2-4; D unresolved. The CDR3 totals 14 residues. The V and J ends lost 5 bases and 6 bases respectively, with 14 bases between them. In germline, CDR1 is MNHEY, CDR2 SMNVEV (reference sequence). CDR3 region: CASSPTRGGNIQYF. CDR3 bases: TGTGCCAGCAGTCCAACCCGAGGCGGAAACATTCAGTACTTC.

V usage is TRBV6-5 and J usage is TRBJ2-3; D might be TRBD2 (6 bases). The CDR3 consists of 16 residues. Germline CDR1 MNHEY, CDR2 SVGAGI. The V and J ends lost 4 bases and 2 bases respectively, with 16 bases between them. Written as DNA, the CDR3 is TGTGCCAGCAGTTTGGCTCTCGGAGGGCTCACAGATACGCAGTATTTT. Translation gives CASSLALGGLTDTQYF.

The CDR3 protein is CASSIIFGTGDNEQFF. Written as DNA, the CDR3 is TGTGCCAGTAGTATTATTTTCGGGACAGGGGACAATGAGCAGTTCTTC. This chain connects TRBV19 to TRBJ2-1; the match to TRBD1 covers 10 bases. The junction had 7 bases not matched to a gene; V was cut back by 3 bases and J by 5 bases. This CDR3 has 16 residues. Germline CDR1 LNHDA, CDR2 SQIVND (reference sequence). The full variable domain, completed using reference TRBV19 and TRBJ2-1, is DGGITQSPKYLFRKEGQNVTLSCEQNLNHDAMYWYRQDPGQGLRLIYYSQIVNDFQKGDIAEGYSVSREKKESFPLTVTSAQKNPTAFYLCASSIIFGTGDNEQFFGPGTRLTVL.

On this clone itself: A junction boundary mismatches the germline segment, possibly from a read error. The same CDR3 arises from other DNA sequences in this sample as well. This chain uses TRBV4-1 with TRBJ2-1; D may be TRBD2 (7 bases). This CDR3 has 13 amino acids. Per the germline V gene, CDR1 is MGHRA and CDR2 is YSYEKL. The CDR3, as DNA: TGCGCCAGCAGCGGGGGGGGCTACAACGAGCAGTTCTTC. Amino acids: CASSGGGYNEQFF.

The V call is TRBV9, the J call TRBJ2-5; 9 bases are shared with TRBD2. The J segment lost 3 bases and the V segment lost 4 bases, leaving 10 bases of the junction unmatched. The CDR3 has 16 amino acids. Germline V gene data show CDR1 as SGDLS and CDR2 as YYNGEE. CDR3 loop: CASSRGLSGGEETQYF. In DNA, the CDR3 is TGTGCCAGCAGCAGGGGCCTTAGCGGGGGTGAAGAGACCCAGTACTTC.

The CDR3 here is CATSPVTGQPQHF. CDR3 in DNA: TGTGCCACCAGTCCTGTAACGGGGCAGCCCCAGCATTTT. V and J are TRBV15 and TRBJ1-5; no clear D gene. The germline gives CDR1 LNHNV, CDR2 YYDKDF (reference sequence). V was pared by 6 bases and J by 7 bases, with 13 bases between. The CDR3 runs to 13 residues. The variable domain in full, with the rest retrieved from reference TRBV15 and TRBJ1-5, is DAMVIQNPRYQVTQFGKPVTLSCSQTLNHNVMYWYQQKSSQAPKLLFHYYDKDFNNEADTPDNFQSRRPNTSFCFLDIRSPGLGDTAMYLCATSPVTGQPQHFGDGTRLSIL.

This clone was detected only once. The V call is TRBV19, the J call TRBJ1-1; weak D call: TRBD1 (5 bases). Germline V gene data show CDR1 as LNHDA and CDR2 as SQIVND (reference sequence). The CDR3 contains 13 residues. Trimming removed 8 bases at V and 4 bases at J, with 14 bases between. In DNA form, the CDR3 reads TGTGCCAGTTCCCGAGGGCAGGGCACTGAAGCTTTCTTT. Amino acids: CASSRGQGTEAFF.

The chain is built from TRBV11-2 and TRBJ2-7; D remains ambiguous. CDR3 size: 11 residues. The germline V gene has CDR1 SGHAT and CDR2 FQNNGV. V lost 5 bases and J lost 0, with 2 bases in between. The CDR3 DNA follows: TGTGCCAGCAGCATCTCCTACGAGCAGTACTTC. As protein: CASSISYEQYF.

The chain joins TRBV6-5 to TRBJ2-2; D uncertain. The CDR3 loop spans 13 amino acids. Germline-derived CDR1 and CDR2 are MNHEY and SVGAGI. V lost 4 bases to trimming and J lost 6 bases, with 9 bases between them. The CDR3 reads CASSLRGPGELFF. The DNA for the CDR3 is TGTGCCAGCAGTTTAAGAGGCCCCGGGGAGCTGTTTTTT.

The rearrangement links TRBV5-1 to TRBJ1-5, with TRBD1 as a possible D gene (6 bases). CDR3 length equals 15 residues. The V gene's germline CDR1 is SGHRS and CDR2 YFSETQ. V lost 0 bases and J 6 bases, leaving 13 bases between the germline ends. The CDR3 region is CASSLATGPGQPQHF. DNA of the CDR3: TGCGCCAGCAGCTTGGCAACAGGGCCGGGTCAGCCCCAGCATTTT.

The chain carries TRBV15 and TRBJ2-7; 11 nucleotides line up with TRBD1. The germline CDR1 and CDR2 sequences are LNHNV and YYDKDF (reference sequence). This CDR3 is 14 amino acids long. V shed 5 bases, J shed 6 bases, and the junction held 6 bases outside the gene matches. In nucleotides, the CDR3 is TGTGCCACCAGCTCCGGGACAGGGGGGGTCGAGCAGTACTTC. Encoded protein: CATSSGTGGVEQYF.